The rows below give T cell receptor beta chains drawn from one sample of a study of cytotoxic CD8 clonotypes in ibrutinib-treated CLL. Sequencing used immunoSEQ multiplex PCR; TCRdb keeps in-frame clones, though not all of them. The sample contains 130,000 to 150,000 clones, about 91% of which appear only once. This specimen consisted of PBMCs, obtained after 12 months of ibrutinib treatment. The receptors were gathered from a human donor with chronic lymphocytic leukemia. Both conserved end residues are part of each CDR3. The D gene is left open where the match is weak. Size values are once, few and many counts, or a class for expanded clones, and some rows have none.

clone_size | j_call | v_call | d_call | cdr3_nt | cdr3_aa
. | TRBJ1-5 | TRBV28 | . | TGTGCCAGCACCATCGACCGGGGATATAGCAATCAGCCCCAGCATTTT | CASTIDRGYSNQPQHF
. | TRBJ1-1 | TRBV2 | TRBD1 | TGTGCCAGCCCCGGGGGGCAGGGGGCGAAAGACACTGAAGCTTTCTTT | CASPGGQGAKDTEAFF
. | TRBJ1-1 | TRBV2 | TRBD1 | TGTGCCAGCAGTGAAGGGGACAGCGCGTTGAACACTGAAGCTTTCTTT | CASSEGDSALNTEAFF
. | TRBJ2-1 | TRBV28 | . | TGTGCCAGCAGTTTGTCTGAGCAGTTCTTC | CASSLSEQFF
. | TRBJ2-2 | TRBV9 | TRBD1 | TGTGCCAGCAGCGCCGGGACAGGGAACACCGGGGAGCTGTTTTTT | CASSAGTGNTGELFF
once | TRBJ2-3 | TRBV7-6 | . | TGTGCCAGCAGCCGCGGGTTGAGCACAGATACGCAGTATTTT | CASSRGLSTDTQYF
. | TRBJ2-1 | TRBV11-2 | TRBD2 | TGTGCCAGCAGCTTATTAGCGGGGGGTATAGGTGAGCAGTTCTTC | CASSLLAGGIGEQFF
. | TRBJ2-3 | TRBV19 | . | TGTGCCAGTAGTTCTCGGACAGCTGAGAGCACAGATACGCAGTATTTT | CASSSRTAESTDTQYF
. | TRBJ1-1 | TRBV10-3 | . | TGTGCCATCAGTGAGAGGGGGTCCCTGAACACTGAAGCTTTCTTT | CAISERGSLNTEAFF
. | TRBJ2-7 | TRBV5-6 | . | TGTGCCAGCAGCTTGTGGATCGAGCAGTACTTC | CASSLWIEQYF
. | TRBJ2-5 | TRBV11-3 | . | TGTGCCAGCAACCCGGGGGCCAGGAAGATAGAGACCCAGTACTTC | CASNPGARKIETQYF
once | TRBJ1-3 | TRBV10-1 | TRBD1 | TGCGCCAGCAGTCCGGGACAGTTTTCTGGAAACACCATATATTTT | CASSPGQFSGNTIYF
. | TRBJ2-3 | TRBV7-6 | . | TGTGCCAGCTCGAGATGGGGAAGCACAGATACGCAGTATTTT | CASSRWGSTDTQYF
. | TRBJ2-7 | TRBV19 | TRBD1 | TGTGCCAGTAGGGGGACAGGGGCCTACGAGCAGTACTTC | CASRGTGAYEQYF
. | TRBJ2-7 | TRBV27 | . | TGTGCCAGCGGAACCCTGGGAACCTACGAGCAGTACTTC | CASGTLGTYEQYF
. | TRBJ2-3 | TRBV14 | TRBD2 | TGTGCCAGCAGCCAGGATGGGACTAGCGGGATGATGGATACGCAGTATTTT | CASSQDGTSGMMDTQYF
. | TRBJ2-7 | TRBV19 | TRBD2 | TGTGCCAGTAGTATCCACGGGACTAGCGGGTTTGGGTCCGCCTACGAGCAGTACTTC | CASSIHGTSGFGSAYEQYF
. | TRBJ2-1 | TRBV9 | . | TGTGCCAGCAGCGTCCGATCTCGGGGTTATGATGAGCAGTTCTTC | CASSVRSRGYDEQFF
few | TRBJ1-2 | TRBV6-6 | . | TGTGCCAGCAGCCTGGAGGGCTACACCTTC | CASSLEGYTF
. | TRBJ2-3 | TRBV29-1 | . | TGCAGCGTTGATGACCTAGATACGCAGTATTTT | CSVDDLDTQYF
. | TRBJ2-5 | TRBV11-1 | . | TGTGCCAGCAGCCTACTACCGGAGACCCAGTACTTC | CASSLLPETQYF
once | TRBJ1-1 | TRBV5-1 | . | TGCGCCAGCAGCCCGACGAGGGAGAAGCACACTGAAGCTTTCTTT | CASSPTREKHTEAFF
once | TRBJ2-6 | TRBV11-3 | . | TGTGCCAGAATAGGTCGAACTGGGGCCAACGTCCTGACTTTC | CARIGRTGANVLTF
. | TRBJ2-2 | TRBV9 | TRBD2 | TGTGCCAGCAGCCCTCAGCGGGAGGGCCCTACCGGGGAGCTGTTTTTT | CASSPQREGPTGELFF
. | TRBJ2-7 | TRBV6-5 | . | TGTGCCAGCAGTTACTCGGGGACCCCATACTACGAGCAGTACTTC | CASSYSGTPYYEQYF